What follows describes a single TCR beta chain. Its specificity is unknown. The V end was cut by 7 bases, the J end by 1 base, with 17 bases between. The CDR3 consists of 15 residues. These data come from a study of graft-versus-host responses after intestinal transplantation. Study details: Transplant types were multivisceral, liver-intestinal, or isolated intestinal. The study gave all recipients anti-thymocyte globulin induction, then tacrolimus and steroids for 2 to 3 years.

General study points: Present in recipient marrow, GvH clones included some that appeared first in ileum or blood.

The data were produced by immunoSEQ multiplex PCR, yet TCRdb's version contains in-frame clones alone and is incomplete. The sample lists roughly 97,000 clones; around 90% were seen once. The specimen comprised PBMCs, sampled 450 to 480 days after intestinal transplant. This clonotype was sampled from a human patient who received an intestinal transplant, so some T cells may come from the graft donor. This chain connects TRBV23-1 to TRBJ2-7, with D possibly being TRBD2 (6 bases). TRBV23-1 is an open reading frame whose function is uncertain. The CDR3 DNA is TGCGCCAGCACGGGGTGGGGGGAGTTATCCTACGAGCAGTACTTC. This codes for CASTGWGELSYEQYF.